This TCR beta chain was profiled in a study of vaccination and CD4 T cells after COVID-19. Study as a whole: Blood was drawn a median roughly 79 days post second dose, range 14 to 241.

Treatment described: roughly 11-day PBMC culture with coronavirus spike peptide pools or control peptides (ViraFEST assay). Positive PCR tests were logged from March through December 2020, ahead of US Alpha, Beta and Delta variants. Sequenced with the Oncomine TCR Beta short-read assay was DNA taken from cultured CD4+ T cells. Using its own MiXCR run on the PCR reads, TCRdb lists one record per CDR3 protein. Here the sample spans about 26,000 distinct CDR3 sequences, over 60% being singletons. This clonotype was observed a few times. As yet, its antigen is unknown. CDR3 length: 14 amino acids. V gave up 5 bases and J gave up 5 bases, with 15 bases separating them. The germline CDR1 and CDR2 sequences are SGHVS and FNYEAQ.

This TCR was sampled from a human donor who had recovered from COVID-19. V is TRBV7-6 and J is TRBJ1-2; tentatively, D is TRBD1 (5 bases). The sequencing sample was made of CD4+ T cells from blood, cultured in vitro. The CDR3 nucleotides are TGTGCCAGCAGCCCTAACCCGACAGATTATGGCTACACCTTC. This codes for CASSPNPTDYGYTF. The whole variable domain, filled in from reference TRBV7-6 and TRBJ1-2, reads GAGVSQSPRYKVTKRGQDVALRCDPISGHVSLYWYRQALGQGPEFLTYFNYEAQQDKSGLPNDRFSAERPEGSISTLTIQRTEQRDSAMYRCASSPNPTDYGYTFGSGTRLTVV.